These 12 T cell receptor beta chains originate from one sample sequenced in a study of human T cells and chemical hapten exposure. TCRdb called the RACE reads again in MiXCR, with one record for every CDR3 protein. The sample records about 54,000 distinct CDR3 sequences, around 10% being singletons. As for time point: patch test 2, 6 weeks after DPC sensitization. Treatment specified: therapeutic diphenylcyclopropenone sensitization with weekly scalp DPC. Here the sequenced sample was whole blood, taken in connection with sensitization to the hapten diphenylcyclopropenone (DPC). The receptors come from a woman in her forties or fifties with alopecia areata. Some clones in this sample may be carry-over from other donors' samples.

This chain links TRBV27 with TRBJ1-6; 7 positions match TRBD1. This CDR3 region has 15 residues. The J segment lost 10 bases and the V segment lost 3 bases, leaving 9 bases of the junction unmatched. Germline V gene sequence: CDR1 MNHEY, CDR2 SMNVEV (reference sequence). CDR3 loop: CASSFGQDGVSPLHF. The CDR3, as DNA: TGTGCCAGCAGTTTCGGACAGGATGGGGTCTCACCCCTCCACTTT.

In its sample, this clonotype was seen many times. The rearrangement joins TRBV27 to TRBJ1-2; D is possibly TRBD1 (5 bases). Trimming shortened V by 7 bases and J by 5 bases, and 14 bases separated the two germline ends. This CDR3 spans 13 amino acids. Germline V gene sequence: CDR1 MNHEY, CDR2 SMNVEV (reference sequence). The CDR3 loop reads CASMGQGVYGYTF. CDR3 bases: TGTGCCAGCATGGGGCAGGGAGTGTATGGCTACACCTTC.

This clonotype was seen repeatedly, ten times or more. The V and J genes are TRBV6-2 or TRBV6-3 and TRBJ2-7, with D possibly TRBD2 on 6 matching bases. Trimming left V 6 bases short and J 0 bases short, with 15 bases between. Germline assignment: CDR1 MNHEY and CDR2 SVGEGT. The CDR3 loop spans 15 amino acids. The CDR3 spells CASSTGGSDSYEQYF. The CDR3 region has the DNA TGTGCCAGCAGCACCGGGGGTAGCGACTCCTACGAGCAGTACTTC.

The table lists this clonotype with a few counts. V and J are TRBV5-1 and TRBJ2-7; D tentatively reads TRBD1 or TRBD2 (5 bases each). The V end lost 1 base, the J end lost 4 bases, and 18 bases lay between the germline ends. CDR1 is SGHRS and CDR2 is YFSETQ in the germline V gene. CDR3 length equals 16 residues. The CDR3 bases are TGCGCCAGCAGCTTGAGTGAAACCACCTGGGGGTACGAGCAGTACTTC. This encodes CASSLSETTWGYEQYF.

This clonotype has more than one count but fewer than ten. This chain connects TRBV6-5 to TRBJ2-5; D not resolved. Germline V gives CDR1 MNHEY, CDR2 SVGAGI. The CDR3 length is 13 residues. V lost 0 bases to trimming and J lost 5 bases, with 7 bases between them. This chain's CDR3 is CASSYSKTETQYF. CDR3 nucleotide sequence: TGTGCCAGCAGTTACTCGAAGACCGAGACCCAGTACTTC.

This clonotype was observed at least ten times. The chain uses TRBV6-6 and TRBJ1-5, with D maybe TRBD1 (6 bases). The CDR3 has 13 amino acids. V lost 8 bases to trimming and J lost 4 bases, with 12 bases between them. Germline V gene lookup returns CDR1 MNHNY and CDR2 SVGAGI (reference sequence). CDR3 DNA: TGTGCCAGCTGGACTCAGGGGAATCAGCCCCAGCATTTT. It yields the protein CASWTQGNQPQHF.

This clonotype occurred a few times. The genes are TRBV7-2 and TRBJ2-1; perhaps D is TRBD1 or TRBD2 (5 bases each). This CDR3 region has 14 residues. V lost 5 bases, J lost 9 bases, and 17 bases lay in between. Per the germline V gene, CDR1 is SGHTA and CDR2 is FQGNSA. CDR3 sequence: CASSHSLTGGEQFF. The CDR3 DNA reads TGTGCCAGCAGCCACTCCCTTACTGGGGGTGAGCAGTTCTTC.

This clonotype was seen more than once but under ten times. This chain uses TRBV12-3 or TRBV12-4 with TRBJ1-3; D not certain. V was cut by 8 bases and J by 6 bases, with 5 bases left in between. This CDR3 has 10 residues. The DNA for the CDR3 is TGTGCCAGCCGGGAAAACACCATATATTTT. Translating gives CASRENTIYF.

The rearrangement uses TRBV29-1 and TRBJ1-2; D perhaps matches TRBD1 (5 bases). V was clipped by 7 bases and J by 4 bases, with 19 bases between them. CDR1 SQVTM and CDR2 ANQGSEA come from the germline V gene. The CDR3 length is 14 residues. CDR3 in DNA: TGCAGCGCCGCTACTGACAGTCAATCCTATGGCTACACCTTC. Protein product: CSAATDSQSYGYTF. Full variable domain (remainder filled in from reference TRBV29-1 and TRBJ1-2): SAVISQKPSRDICQRGTSLTIQCQVDSQVTMMFWYRQQPGQSLTLIATANQGSEATYESGFVIDKFPISRPNLTFSTLTVSNMSPEDSSIYLCSAATDSQSYGYTFGSGTRLTVV.

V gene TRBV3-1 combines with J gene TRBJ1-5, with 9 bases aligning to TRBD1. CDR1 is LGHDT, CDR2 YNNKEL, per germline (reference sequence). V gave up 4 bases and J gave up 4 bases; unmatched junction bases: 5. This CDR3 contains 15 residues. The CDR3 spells CASSPRQGDNQPQHF. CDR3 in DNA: TGTGCCAGCAGCCCCCGACAGGGGGATAATCAGCCCCAGCATTTT.

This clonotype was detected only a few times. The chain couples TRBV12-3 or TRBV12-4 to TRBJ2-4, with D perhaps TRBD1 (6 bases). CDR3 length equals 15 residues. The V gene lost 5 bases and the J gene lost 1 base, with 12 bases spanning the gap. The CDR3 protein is CASSHNQGAKNIQYF. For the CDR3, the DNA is TGTGCCAGCAGTCACAACCAGGGGGCCAAAAACATTCAGTACTTC.

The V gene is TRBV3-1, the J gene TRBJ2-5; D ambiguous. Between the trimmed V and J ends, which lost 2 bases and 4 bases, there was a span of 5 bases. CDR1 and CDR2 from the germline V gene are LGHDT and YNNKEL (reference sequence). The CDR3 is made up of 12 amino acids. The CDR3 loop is CASSQSSETQYF. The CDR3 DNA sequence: TGTGCCAGCAGCCAATCCTCAGAGACCCAGTACTTC.